Sequencing of this T cell receptor beta chain was carried out in a study of T cell responses to AZD1222 COVID-19 vaccine. In the study overall: Timing groups of about 4 and about 12 weeks for second doses were pooled.

General study findings and limits: Unmutated variant regions reportedly attract nearly half of all spike-specific TCRs.

V was cut by 6 bases and J by 6 bases, with 17 bases left in between. Germline loops: CDR1 MNHEY, CDR2 SVGAGI. CDR3 size: 14 residues. Concerning this clone: Its antigen remains unknown.

TCRdb's table, derived via immunoSEQ multiplex PCR, lists solely in-frame clones and lacks some. The profile shows about 100,000 clones, roughly 89% of them singletons. The receptor's source is an adult in good health. The sample consisted of peripheral blood, taken on day 0 of AZD1222 vaccination. V gene TRBV6-5 combines with J gene TRBJ1-2; no clear D. For the CDR3, the DNA is TGTGCCAGCAGAACCGGACGGGCCCCCAATGGCTACACCTTC. Protein product: CASRTGRAPNGYTF.